Presented here are 3 T cell receptor beta chains from one specimen sequenced in a study of T cell changes during pregnancy in multiple sclerosis. Sequenced by immunoSEQ multiplex PCR; TCRdb stores in-frame clones only, minus some. The sample includes tens of thousands of clones, more than 85% of them seen just once. The specimen was CD8+ T cells from peripheral blood mononuclear cells, collected in the third trimester of pregnancy. Every receptor here comes from a female donor with multiple sclerosis, enrolled in a pregnancy study.

This chain uses TRBV5-1 with TRBJ2-1, with 8 bases matching TRBD2. The ends lost 4 bases at V and 0 bases at J; junction bases unmatched: 6. Germline V gene lookup returns CDR1 SGHRS and CDR2 YFSETQ. The CDR3 loop spans 16 amino acids. Here the CDR3 reads CASSEVAGSSYNEQFF. CDR3 nucleotide sequence: TGCGCCAGCAGCGAAGTAGCGGGGAGCTCCTACAATGAGCAGTTCTTC.

This clone was counted ten times or more. The chain uses TRBV19 and TRBJ2-7; possible D gene TRBD1, 6 bases. V was pared by 1 base and J by 2 bases, with 12 bases between. The CDR3 consists of 15 residues. From germline, CDR1 is LNHDA and CDR2 SQIVND (reference sequence). CDR3 amino acids: CASSIASDRAYEQYF. In DNA form, the CDR3 reads TGTGCCAGTAGTATAGCGTCGGACAGAGCCTACGAGCAGTACTTC.

The genes are TRBV27 and TRBJ2-1; 7 bases map to TRBD2. The CDR3 spans 13 residues. Germline CDR1 is MNHEY and CDR2 is SMNVEV (reference sequence). Unmatched junction bases numbered 5, after V lost 5 bases and J lost 7 bases. In DNA, the CDR3 is TGTGCCAGCAGTATGACTAGCTTTAATGAGCAGTTCTTC. It specifies CASSMTSFNEQFF.